Listed below are T cell receptor beta chains from one sample, sequenced in a study of Tregs in tolerant kidney transplant recipients. Repertoires were generated with immunoSEQ multiplex PCR, while TCRdb's copy carries only in-frame clones and drops some. This table holds thousands of clones, roughly half found once. These TCRs are of unknown antigen specificity. The specimen sequenced was CD4+ T cells from blood cultured with allogeneic cells. These receptors all stem from a human donor in good health. The CDR3 runs from the conserved cysteine through the conserved F or W. D genes are given only for firm matches. Size is stated for part of the rows, as once, few or many counts, or as a class when the clone is expanded.

clone_size: NA; d_call: TRBD2; v_call: TRBV5-1; j_call: TRBJ2-7; cdr3_aa: CASSLAWTSGPYEQYF; cdr3_nt: TGCGCCAGCAGCTTGGCGTGGACTAGCGGCCCCTACGAGCAGTACTTC
clone_size: NA; d_call: NA; v_call: TRBV19; j_call: TRBJ2-3; cdr3_aa: CASSIQERGKTDTQYF; cdr3_nt: TGTGCCAGTAGTATTCAGGAACGGGGGAAGACAGATACGCAGTATTTT
clone_size: NA; d_call: NA; v_call: TRBV21-1; j_call: TRBJ1-5; cdr3_aa: CASSRYRGSSNQPQHF; cdr3_nt: TGTGCCAGCAGCAGGTACAGGGGGTCAAGCAATCAGCCCCAGCATTTT
clone_size: once; d_call: NA; v_call: TRBV2; j_call: TRBJ1-2; cdr3_aa: CASSFGPRYGYTF; cdr3_nt: TGTGCCAGCAGCTTTGGGCCTAGATATGGCTACACCTTC
clone_size: many; d_call: NA; v_call: TRBV4-1; j_call: TRBJ2-5; cdr3_aa: CASSPGSGARPETQYF; cdr3_nt: TGCGCCAGCAGCCCTGGTTCGGGGGCCCGCCCGGAGACCCAGTACTTC
clone_size: NA; d_call: NA; v_call: TRBV7-3; j_call: TRBJ2-3; cdr3_aa: CASSPGGSTDTQYF; cdr3_nt: TGTGCCAGCAGCCCTGGGGGGAGCACAGATACGCAGTATTTT
clone_size: NA; d_call: NA; v_call: TRBV11-2; j_call: TRBJ2-2; cdr3_aa: CASSWDSGLFNTGELFF; cdr3_nt: TGTGCCAGCAGCTGGGATAGCGGCTTGTTCAATACCGGGGAGCTGTTTTTT
clone_size: few; d_call: NA; v_call: TRBV11-2; j_call: TRBJ1-2; cdr3_aa: CASSQNGRDGYTF; cdr3_nt: TGTGCCAGCAGCCAGAACGGAAGGGATGGCTACACCTTC
clone_size: NA; d_call: NA; v_call: TRBV6-5; j_call: TRBJ1-2; cdr3_aa: CASTRGNYGYTF; cdr3_nt: TGTGCCAGCACCCGGGGGAACTATGGCTACACCTTC
clone_size: medium-sized; d_call: TRBD1; v_call: TRBV12-5; j_call: TRBJ1-2; cdr3_aa: CASGLTTGQAGYTF; cdr3_nt: TGTGCTAGTGGTTTGACTACGGGACAGGCTGGCTACACCTTC
clone_size: NA; d_call: NA; v_call: TRBV18; j_call: TRBJ2-3; cdr3_aa: CASSPWDTQYF; cdr3_nt: TGTGCCAGCTCACCCTGGGATACGCAGTATTTT
clone_size: few; d_call: NA; v_call: TRBV9; j_call: TRBJ2-7; cdr3_aa: CASSSVGSSYEQYF; cdr3_nt: TGTGCCAGCAGCTCCGTGGGGAGCTCCTACGAGCAGTACTTC
clone_size: NA; d_call: NA; v_call: TRBV6-6; j_call: TRBJ2-7; cdr3_aa: CASGRREQGLHEQYF; cdr3_nt: TGTGCCAGCGGGCGAAGGGAGCAGGGCCTGCACGAGCAGTACTTC
clone_size: few; d_call: TRBD1; v_call: TRBV7-6; j_call: TRBJ2-7; cdr3_aa: CASSHDRGRSYEQYF; cdr3_nt: TGTGCCAGCAGCCACGACAGGGGGCGATCCTACGAGCAGTACTTC
clone_size: NA; d_call: NA; v_call: TRBV2; j_call: TRBJ2-5; cdr3_aa: CASSESWRARETQYF; cdr3_nt: TGTGCCAGCAGTGAATCTTGGAGGGCAAGGGAGACCCAGTACTTC
clone_size: NA; d_call: TRBD2; v_call: TRBV5-4; j_call: TRBJ2-5; cdr3_aa: CASSLRLAGVGSPETQYF; cdr3_nt: TGCGCCAGCAGCCTCCGACTAGCGGGAGTAGGAAGTCCCGAGACCCAGTACTTC
clone_size: NA; d_call: NA; v_call: TRBV7-9; j_call: TRBJ2-2; cdr3_aa: CASSSATGELFF; cdr3_nt: TGTGCCAGCAGCTCCGCCACCGGGGAGCTGTTTTTT
clone_size: few; d_call: NA; v_call: TRBV7-9; j_call: TRBJ1-2; cdr3_aa: CASGNYGYTF; cdr3_nt: TGTGCCAGCGGCAACTATGGCTACACCTTC
clone_size: medium-sized; d_call: NA; v_call: TRBV27; j_call: TRBJ1-2; cdr3_aa: CASSLRGYGYTF; cdr3_nt: TGTGCCAGCAGTTTAAGAGGCTATGGCTACACCTTC
clone_size: NA; d_call: TRBD2; v_call: TRBV7-2; j_call: TRBJ2-1; cdr3_aa: CASSTGRTSGGGPRFF; cdr3_nt: TGTGCCAGCAGCACCGGAAGGACTAGCGGGGGCGGCCCCCGGTTCTTC
clone_size: NA; d_call: NA; v_call: TRBV19; j_call: TRBJ1-4; cdr3_aa: CASAGLINEKLFF; cdr3_nt: TGTGCCAGCGCGGGACTGATTAATGAAAAACTGTTTTTT
clone_size: NA; d_call: NA; v_call: TRBV7-9; j_call: TRBJ2-7; cdr3_aa: CASSLGSGKEQYF; cdr3_nt: TGTGCCAGCAGCTTAGGATCGGGGAAAGAGCAGTACTTC
clone_size: few; d_call: NA; v_call: TRBV11-2; j_call: TRBJ1-2; cdr3_aa: CASSQTRGGTGYTF; cdr3_nt: TGTGCCAGCAGCCAAACCCGTGGGGGGACCGGCTACACCTTC
clone_size: few; d_call: NA; v_call: TRBV7-8; j_call: TRBJ2-7; cdr3_aa: CASSLDGGLQQYF; cdr3_nt: TGTGCCAGCAGCTTAGATGGTGGCTTGCAGCAGTACTTC
clone_size: NA; d_call: TRBD1; v_call: TRBV11-2; j_call: TRBJ2-7; cdr3_aa: CASSLESRGREQYF; cdr3_nt: TGTGCCAGCAGCTTAGAAAGCAGGGGGCGGGAGCAGTACTTC
clone_size: NA; d_call: NA; v_call: TRBV11-2; j_call: TRBJ1-2; cdr3_aa: CASSLKGTGYTF; cdr3_nt: TGTGCCAGCAGCTTAAAGGGCACAGGCTACACCTTC
clone_size: NA; d_call: NA; v_call: TRBV29-1; j_call: TRBJ2-1; cdr3_aa: CSVSTGEQFF; cdr3_nt: TGCAGCGTGAGCACCGGGGAGCAGTTCTTC
clone_size: medium-sized; d_call: NA; v_call: TRBV5-1; j_call: TRBJ1-1; cdr3_aa: CASSATLNTEAFF; cdr3_nt: TGCGCCAGCAGCGCGACTTTGAACACTGAAGCTTTCTTT
clone_size: medium-sized; d_call: TRBD1; v_call: TRBV7-9; j_call: TRBJ1-1; cdr3_aa: CAYEVQGAGAEAFF; cdr3_nt: TGTGCCTACGAGGTCCAGGGGGCGGGAGCTGAAGCTTTCTTT
clone_size: NA; d_call: NA; v_call: TRBV28; j_call: TRBJ1-4; cdr3_aa: CASSFRAGTEKLFF; cdr3_nt: TGTGCCAGCAGTTTCAGGGCAGGGACTGAAAAACTGTTTTTT
clone_size: NA; d_call: NA; v_call: TRBV13; j_call: TRBJ2-7; cdr3_aa: CASSPGPVEGDYEQYF; cdr3_nt: TGTGCCAGCAGCCCAGGCCCGGTGGAGGGTGACTACGAGCAGTACTTC
clone_size: NA; d_call: NA; v_call: TRBV6-6; j_call: TRBJ1-5; cdr3_aa: CASMDSLNQPQHF; cdr3_nt: TGTGCCAGCATGGACAGCCTCAATCAGCCCCAGCATTTT
clone_size: few; d_call: NA; v_call: TRBV11-1; j_call: TRBJ2-1; cdr3_aa: CASSVDPGRGHEQFF; cdr3_nt: TGTGCCAGCAGCGTAGACCCCGGCAGGGGACATGAGCAGTTCTTC
clone_size: few; d_call: NA; v_call: TRBV6-1; j_call: TRBJ1-5; cdr3_aa: CAANRQGINQPQHF; cdr3_nt: TGTGCCGCCAACAGGCAGGGCATCAATCAGCCCCAGCATTTT
clone_size: NA; d_call: TRBD1; v_call: TRBV6-1; j_call: TRBJ2-3; cdr3_aa: CASYRDRGADTQYF; cdr3_nt: TGTGCCTCGTACCGGGACAGGGGTGCAGATACGCAGTATTTT
clone_size: NA; d_call: TRBD1; v_call: TRBV5-6; j_call: TRBJ1-5; cdr3_aa: CASSHRDSYQPQHF; cdr3_nt: TGTGCCAGCAGCCACCGGGACAGCTATCAGCCCCAGCATTTT
clone_size: few; d_call: TRBD2; v_call: TRBV6-6; j_call: TRBJ2-1; cdr3_aa: CASGKGLVIFNEQFF; cdr3_nt: TGTGCCAGCGGAAAGGGACTAGTAATTTTCAATGAGCAGTTCTTC
clone_size: NA; d_call: NA; v_call: TRBV30; j_call: TRBJ1-1; cdr3_aa: CAWAPGVSEAFF; cdr3_nt: TGTGCCTGGGCCCCGGGGGTATCCGAAGCTTTCTTT
clone_size: NA; d_call: TRBD2; v_call: TRBV4-3; j_call: TRBJ2-1; cdr3_aa: CASSHGTSGGRYNEQFF; cdr3_nt: TGCGCCAGCAGCCATGGTACTAGCGGGGGGCGCTACAATGAGCAGTTCTTC
clone_size: once; d_call: NA; v_call: TRBV7-3; j_call: TRBJ2-1; cdr3_aa: CASSPVGGGEQFF; cdr3_nt: TGTGCCAGCAGCCCTGTGGGGGGCGGTGAGCAGTTCTTC
clone_size: few; d_call: TRBD1; v_call: TRBV6-1; j_call: TRBJ2-7; cdr3_aa: CASSRGSNEQYF; cdr3_nt: TGTGCCAGCTCCAGGGGGTCCAACGAGCAGTACTTC
clone_size: NA; d_call: NA; v_call: TRBV13; j_call: TRBJ2-1; cdr3_aa: CASSLLDAEQFF; cdr3_nt: TGTGCCAGCAGTTTACTAGACGCTGAGCAGTTCTTC
clone_size: NA; d_call: NA; v_call: TRBV5-1; j_call: TRBJ2-7; cdr3_aa: CASSLRVGTWEQYF; cdr3_nt: TGCGCCAGCAGCTTAAGGGTAGGGACTTGGGAGCAGTACTTC
clone_size: NA; d_call: TRBD2; v_call: TRBV7-3; j_call: TRBJ2-1; cdr3_aa: CASSPPGSGGLNEQFF; cdr3_nt: TGTGCCAGCAGCCCCCCGGGAAGCGGGGGCCTAAATGAGCAGTTCTTC
clone_size: NA; d_call: NA; v_call: TRBV11-2; j_call: TRBJ2-5; cdr3_aa: CASSTPYQETQYF; cdr3_nt: TGTGCCAGCAGCACACCGTACCAAGAGACCCAGTACTTC
clone_size: many; d_call: NA; v_call: TRBV20-1; j_call: TRBJ2-5; cdr3_aa: CSAQRGETQYF; cdr3_nt: TGCAGTGCCCAACGTGGAGAGACCCAGTACTTC
clone_size: few; d_call: TRBD2; v_call: TRBV11-3; j_call: TRBJ2-7; cdr3_aa: CASSQPRGSGKYEQYF; cdr3_nt: TGTGCCAGCAGCCAACCACGTGGTAGCGGGAAGTACGAGCAGTACTTC